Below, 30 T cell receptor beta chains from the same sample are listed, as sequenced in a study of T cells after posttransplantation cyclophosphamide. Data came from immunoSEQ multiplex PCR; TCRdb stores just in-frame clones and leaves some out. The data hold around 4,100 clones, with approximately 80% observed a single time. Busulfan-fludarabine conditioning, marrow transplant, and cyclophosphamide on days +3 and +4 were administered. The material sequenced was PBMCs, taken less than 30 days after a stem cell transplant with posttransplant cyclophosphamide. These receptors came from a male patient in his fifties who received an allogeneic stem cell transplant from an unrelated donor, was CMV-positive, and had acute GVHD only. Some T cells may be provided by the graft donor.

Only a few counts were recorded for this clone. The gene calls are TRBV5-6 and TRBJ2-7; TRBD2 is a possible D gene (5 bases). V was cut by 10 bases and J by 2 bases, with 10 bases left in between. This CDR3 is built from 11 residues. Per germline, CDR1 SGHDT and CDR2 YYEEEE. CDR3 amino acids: CAWLGAYEQYF. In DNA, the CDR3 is TGTGCCTGGCTGGGAGCCTACGAGCAGTACTTC.

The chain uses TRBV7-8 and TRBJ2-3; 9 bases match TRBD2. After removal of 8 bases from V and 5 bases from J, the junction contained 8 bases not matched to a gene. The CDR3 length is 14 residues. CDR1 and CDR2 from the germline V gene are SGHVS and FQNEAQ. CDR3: CASQGLAFGDTQYF. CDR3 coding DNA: TGTGCCAGCCAGGGACTAGCCTTCGGAGATACGCAGTATTTT.

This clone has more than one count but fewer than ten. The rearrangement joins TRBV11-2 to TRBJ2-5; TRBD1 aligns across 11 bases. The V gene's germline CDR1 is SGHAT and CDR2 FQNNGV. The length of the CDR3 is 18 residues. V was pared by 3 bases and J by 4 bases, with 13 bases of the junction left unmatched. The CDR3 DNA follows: TGTGCCAGCAGCTTTTGGGGGGACAGGGGGGAATATGGAGAGACCCAGTACTTC. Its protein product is CASSFWGDRGEYGETQYF.

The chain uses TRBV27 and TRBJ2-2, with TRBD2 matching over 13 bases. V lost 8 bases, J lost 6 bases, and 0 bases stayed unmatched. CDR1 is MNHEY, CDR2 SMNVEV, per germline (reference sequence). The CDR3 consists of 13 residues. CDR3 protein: CASGLAGAGELFF. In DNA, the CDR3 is TGTGCCAGCGGACTAGCGGGAGCCGGGGAGCTGTTTTTT.

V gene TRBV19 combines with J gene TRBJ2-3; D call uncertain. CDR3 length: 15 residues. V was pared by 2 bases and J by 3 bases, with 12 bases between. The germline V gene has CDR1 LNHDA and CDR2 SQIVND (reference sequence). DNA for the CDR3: TGTGCCAGTAGTATATCTCTAGACTCAACAGATACGCAGTATTTT. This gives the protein CASSISLDSTDTQYF.

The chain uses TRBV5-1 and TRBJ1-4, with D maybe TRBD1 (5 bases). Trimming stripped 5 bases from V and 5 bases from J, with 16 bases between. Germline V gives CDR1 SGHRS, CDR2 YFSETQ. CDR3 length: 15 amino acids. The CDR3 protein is CASRGAGYQNEKLFF. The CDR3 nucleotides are TGCGCCAGCAGGGGTGCAGGGTACCAGAATGAAAAACTGTTTTTT.

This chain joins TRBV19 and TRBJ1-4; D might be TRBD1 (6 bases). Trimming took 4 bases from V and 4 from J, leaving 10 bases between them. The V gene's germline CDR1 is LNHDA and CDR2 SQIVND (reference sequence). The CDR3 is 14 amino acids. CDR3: CASSTGQLNEKLFF. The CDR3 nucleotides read TGTGCCAGTAGTACCGGACAGCTTAATGAAAAACTGTTTTTT.

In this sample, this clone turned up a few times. CDR3 region: CASSLGRGATYEQYF. The CDR3 DNA sequence: TGTGCCAGCAGCTTAGGCCGGGGGGCGACCTACGAGCAGTACTTC. The chain joins TRBV13 to TRBJ2-7; D might be TRBD2 (7 bases). The CDR3 length is 15 residues. The V end lost 0 bases, the J end lost 2 bases, and 11 bases lay between the germline ends. Germline V gene lookup returns CDR1 PRHDT and CDR2 FYEKMQ (reference sequence).

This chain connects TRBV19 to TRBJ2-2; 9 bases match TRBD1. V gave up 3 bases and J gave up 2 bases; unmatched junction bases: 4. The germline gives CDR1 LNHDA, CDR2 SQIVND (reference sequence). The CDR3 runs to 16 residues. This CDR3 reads CASSIGTGINTGELFF. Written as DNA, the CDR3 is TGTGCCAGTAGTATCGGGACAGGGATTAACACCGGGGAGCTGTTTTTT.

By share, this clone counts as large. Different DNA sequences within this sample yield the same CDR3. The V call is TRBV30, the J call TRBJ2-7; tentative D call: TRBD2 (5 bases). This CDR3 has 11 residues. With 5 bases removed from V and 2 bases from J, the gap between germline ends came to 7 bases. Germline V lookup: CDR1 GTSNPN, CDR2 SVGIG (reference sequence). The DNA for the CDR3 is TGTGCCTGGCTGGGAGCCTACGAGCAGTACTTC. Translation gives CAWLGAYEQYF. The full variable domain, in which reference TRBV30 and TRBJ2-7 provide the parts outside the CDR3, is SQTIHQWPATLVQPVGSPLSLECTVEGTSNPNLYWYRQAAGRGLQLLFYSVGIGQISSEVPQNLSASRPQDRQFILSSKKLLLSDSGFYLCAWLGAYEQYFGPGTRLTVT.

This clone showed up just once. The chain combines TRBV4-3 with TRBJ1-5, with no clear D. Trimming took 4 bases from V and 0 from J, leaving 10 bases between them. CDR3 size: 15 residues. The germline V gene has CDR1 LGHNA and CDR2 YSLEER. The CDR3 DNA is TGCGCCAGCAGCCCGCATAGAAATAGCAATCAGCCCCAGCATTTT. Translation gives CASSPHRNSNQPQHF.

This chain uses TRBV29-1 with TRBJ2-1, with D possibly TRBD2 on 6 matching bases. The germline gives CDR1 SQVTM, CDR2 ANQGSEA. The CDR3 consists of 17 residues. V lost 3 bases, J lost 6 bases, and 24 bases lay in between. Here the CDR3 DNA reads TGCAGCGTTGATGGGTCTGCGGGAACCCCACTATGCAATGAGCAGTTCTTC. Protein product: CSVDGSAGTPLCNEQFF.

The CDR3 DNA reads TGTGCCAGCAGCACGGGTCTACCCTACGAGCAGTACTTC. Its translation: CASSTGLPYEQYF. The chain links TRBV7-9 to TRBJ2-7; D is undetermined. This CDR3 comprises 13 residues. The ends were cut back, 5 bases at V and 2 bases at J, with 10 bases in the middle. Germline assignment: CDR1 SEHNR and CDR2 FQNEAQ (reference sequence).

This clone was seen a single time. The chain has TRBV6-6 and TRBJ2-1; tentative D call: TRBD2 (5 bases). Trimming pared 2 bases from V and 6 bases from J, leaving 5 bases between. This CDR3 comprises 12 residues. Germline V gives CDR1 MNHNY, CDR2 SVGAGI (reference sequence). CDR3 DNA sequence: TGTGCCAGCAGTTACGAGGGCAATGAGCAGTTCTTC. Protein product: CASSYEGNEQFF.

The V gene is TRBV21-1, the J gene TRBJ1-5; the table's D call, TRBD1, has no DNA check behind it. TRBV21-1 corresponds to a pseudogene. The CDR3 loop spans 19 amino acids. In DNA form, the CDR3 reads TGTGCCAGCAGCAAAAGGGGCCAGAATCCTTTCTATAGCAATCAGCCCCAGCATTTT. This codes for CASSKRGQNPFYSNQPQHF.

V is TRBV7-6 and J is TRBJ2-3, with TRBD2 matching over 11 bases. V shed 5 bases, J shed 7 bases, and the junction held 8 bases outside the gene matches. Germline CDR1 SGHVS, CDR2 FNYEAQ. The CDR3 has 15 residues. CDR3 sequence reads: CASSHSGRAGHTQYF. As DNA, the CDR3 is TGTGCCAGCAGCCATAGCGGGAGGGCCGGCCATACGCAGTATTTT.

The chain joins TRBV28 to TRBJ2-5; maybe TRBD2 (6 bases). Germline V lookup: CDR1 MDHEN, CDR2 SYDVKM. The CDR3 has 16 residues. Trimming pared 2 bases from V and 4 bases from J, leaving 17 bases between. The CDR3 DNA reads TGTGCCAGCAGTTTAGGAGGGCGGAGGGTTAGAGAGACCCAGTACTTC. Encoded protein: CASSLGGRRVRETQYF.

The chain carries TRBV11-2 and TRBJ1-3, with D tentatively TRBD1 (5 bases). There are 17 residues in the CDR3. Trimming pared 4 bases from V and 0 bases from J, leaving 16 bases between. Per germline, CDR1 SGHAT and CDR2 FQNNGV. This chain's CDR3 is CASSSRSRTHSGNTIYF. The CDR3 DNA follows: TGTGCCAGCAGCTCCCGAAGTCGGACACACTCTGGAAACACCATATATTTT. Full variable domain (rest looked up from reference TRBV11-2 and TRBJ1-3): EAGVAQSPRYKIIEKRQSVAFWCNPISGHATLYWYQQILGQGPKLLIQFQNNGVVDDSQLPKDRFSAERLKGVDSTLKIQPAKLEDSAVYLCASSSRSRTHSGNTIYFGEGSWLTVV.

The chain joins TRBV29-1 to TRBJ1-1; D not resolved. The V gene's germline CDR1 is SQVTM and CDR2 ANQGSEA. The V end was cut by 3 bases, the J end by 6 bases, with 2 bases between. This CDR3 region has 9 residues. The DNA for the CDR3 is TGCAGCGTTGACTCTGAAGCTTTCTTT. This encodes CSVDSEAFF.

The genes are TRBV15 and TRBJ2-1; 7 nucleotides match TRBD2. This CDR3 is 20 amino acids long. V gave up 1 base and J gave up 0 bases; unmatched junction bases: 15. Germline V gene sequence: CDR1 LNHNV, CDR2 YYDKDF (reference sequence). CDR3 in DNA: TGTGCCACCAGCAGAGGCCTCCTCGGAGCGGGACGGGGCTCCTACAATGAGCAGTTCTTC. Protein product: CATSRGLLGAGRGSYNEQFF. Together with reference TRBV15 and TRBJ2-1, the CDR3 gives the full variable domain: DAMVIQNPRYQVTQFGKPVTLSCSQTLNHNVMYWYQQKSSQAPKLLFHYYDKDFNNEADTPDNFQSRRPNTSFCFLDIRSPGLGDTAMYLCATSRGLLGAGRGSYNEQFFGPGTRLTVL.

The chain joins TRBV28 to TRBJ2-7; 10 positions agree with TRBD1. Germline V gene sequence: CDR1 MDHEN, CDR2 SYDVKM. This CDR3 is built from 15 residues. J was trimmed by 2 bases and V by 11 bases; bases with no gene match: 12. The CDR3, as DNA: TGTGCCGCTCAACCGACAGGGGGCGAACCCTACGAGCAGTACTTC. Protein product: CAAQPTGGEPYEQYF.

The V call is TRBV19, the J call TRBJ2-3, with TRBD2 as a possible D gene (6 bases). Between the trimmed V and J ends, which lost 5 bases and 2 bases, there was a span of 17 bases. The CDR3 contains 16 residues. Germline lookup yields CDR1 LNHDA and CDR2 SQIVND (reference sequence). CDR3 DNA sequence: TGTGCCAGTAGTCTCGCTCTCGGGGGTCTCACAGATACGCAGTATTTT. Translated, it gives CASSLALGGLTDTQYF.

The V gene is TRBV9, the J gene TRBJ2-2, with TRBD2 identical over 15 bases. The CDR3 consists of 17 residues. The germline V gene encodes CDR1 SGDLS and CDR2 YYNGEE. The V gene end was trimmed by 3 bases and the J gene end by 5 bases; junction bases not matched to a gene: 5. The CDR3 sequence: CASSASGLAGGTGELFF. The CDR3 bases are TGTGCCAGCAGCGCATCGGGACTAGCGGGGGGTACCGGGGAGCTGTTTTTT.

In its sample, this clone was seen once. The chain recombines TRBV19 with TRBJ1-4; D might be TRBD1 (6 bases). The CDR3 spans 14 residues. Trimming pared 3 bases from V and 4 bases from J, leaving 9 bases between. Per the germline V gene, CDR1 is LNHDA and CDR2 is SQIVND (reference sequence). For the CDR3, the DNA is TGTGCCAGTAGTATCGGGGGGCTTAATGAAAAACTGTTTTTT. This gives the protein CASSIGGLNEKLFF.

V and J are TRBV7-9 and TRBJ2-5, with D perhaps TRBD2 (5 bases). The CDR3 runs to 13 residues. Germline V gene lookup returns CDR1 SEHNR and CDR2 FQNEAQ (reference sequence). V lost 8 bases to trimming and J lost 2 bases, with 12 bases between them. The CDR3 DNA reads TGTGCCAGCGCCCCTAGACTACAAGAGACCCAGTACTTC. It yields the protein CASAPRLQETQYF.

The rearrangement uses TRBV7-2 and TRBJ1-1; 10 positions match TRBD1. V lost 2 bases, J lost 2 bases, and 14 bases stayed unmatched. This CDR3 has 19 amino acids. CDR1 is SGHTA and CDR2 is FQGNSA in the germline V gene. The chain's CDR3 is CASSLRGQGLSFFNTEAFF. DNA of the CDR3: TGTGCCAGCAGCTTAAGGGGACAGGGGCTTTCGTTCTTCAACACTGAAGCTTTCTTT.

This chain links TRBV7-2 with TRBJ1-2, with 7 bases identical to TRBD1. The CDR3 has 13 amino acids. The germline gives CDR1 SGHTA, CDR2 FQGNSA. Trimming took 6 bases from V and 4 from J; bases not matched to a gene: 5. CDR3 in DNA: TGTGCCAGCAGTCCACAGGGGTTCTATGGCTACACCTTC. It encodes CASSPQGFYGYTF.

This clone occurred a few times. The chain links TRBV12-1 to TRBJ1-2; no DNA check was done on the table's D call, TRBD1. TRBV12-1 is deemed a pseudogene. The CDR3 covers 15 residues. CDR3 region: CASSPDRGPAYGYTF. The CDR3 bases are TGTGCCAGCAGCCCTGACAGGGGGCCCGCCTATGGCTACACCTTC.

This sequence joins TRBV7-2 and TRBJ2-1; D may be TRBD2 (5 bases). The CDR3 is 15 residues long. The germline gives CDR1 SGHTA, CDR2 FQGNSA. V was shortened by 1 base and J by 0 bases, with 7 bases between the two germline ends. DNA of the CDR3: TGTGCCAGCAGCTTAGAACGGGACTCCTACAATGAGCAGTTCTTC. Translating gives CASSLERDSYNEQFF.

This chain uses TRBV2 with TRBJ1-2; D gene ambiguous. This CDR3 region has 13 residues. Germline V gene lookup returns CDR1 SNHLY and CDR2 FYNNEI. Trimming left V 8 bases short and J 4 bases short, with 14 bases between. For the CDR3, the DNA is TGTGCCAGCTTCTCCCGGGTCGGCTATGGCTACACCTTC. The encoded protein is CASFSRVGYGYTF.